A single sample is the source of the 22 T cell receptor beta chains below, sequenced in a study of cytomegalovirus exposure and HLA in healthy donors. Researchers ran the PCR with 60 Vbeta and 13 Jbeta primers. Method: immunoSEQ multiplex PCR; TCRdb's copy keeps in-frame clones and lacks some. The sample consists of roughly 120,000 clones, 70% to 75% of them appearing once. The source material was PBMCs. The receptors derive from a middle-aged woman in good health and CMV-seronegative.

In its sample, this clone was seen once. The rearrangement uses TRBV12-5 and TRBJ2-7; 11 nucleotides agree with TRBD1. The V segment lost 0 bases and the J segment 6 bases; nucleotides outside the gene matches: 19. Germline V gene sequence: CDR1 LGHNT, CDR2 FRNRAP. This CDR3 is built from 20 residues. The CDR3 region is CASGLVLFGQGARVAAEQYF. As DNA, the CDR3 is TGTGCTAGTGGTTTGGTACTATTTGGACAGGGGGCGCGGGTTGCGGCCGAGCAGTACTTC.

V and J are TRBV6-6 and TRBJ1-5; possible D gene TRBD1, 5 bases. V dropped 6 bases and J dropped 6 bases, with 12 bases sitting between them. The CDR3 covers 13 residues. Germline CDR1 reads MNHNY; CDR2 reads SVGAGI (reference sequence). This CDR3 reads CASRQDVTQPQHF. For the CDR3, the DNA is TGTGCCAGCAGACAGGACGTTACTCAGCCCCAGCATTTT.

On this clone: Other DNA sequences in the same sample also yield this CDR3. The rearrangement uses TRBV19 and TRBJ1-5, with 11 bases that match TRBD1. The CDR3 is 14 amino acids. Germline V gene lookup returns CDR1 LNHDA and CDR2 SQIVND (reference sequence). After removal of 3 bases from V and 6 bases from J, the junction contained 1 base not matched to a gene. The CDR3 region is CASSIGTGGQPQHF. The DNA for the CDR3 is TGTGCCAGTAGTATCGGGACAGGGGGTCAGCCCCAGCATTTT.

The chain combines TRBV6-4 with TRBJ1-2, with D unresolved. The CDR3 is 18 amino acids. Trimming pared 0 bases from V and 3 bases from J, leaving 20 bases between. The V gene's germline CDR1 is MRHNA and CDR2 SNTAGT. The CDR3 DNA is TGTGCCAGCAGTGACTCTAGGATTCGGCGGAATCGTTACTATGGCTACACCTTC. Translating gives CASSDSRIRRNRYYGYTF.

The chain links TRBV28 to TRBJ2-5; 9 bases line up with TRBD1. V lost 9 bases and J lost 5; bases outside the gene matches: 10. Germline CDR1 reads MDHEN; CDR2 reads SYDVKM. CDR3 length: 14 residues. CDR3 in amino acids: CASNRGHPAETQYF. For the CDR3, the DNA is TGTGCCAGTAACAGGGGGCACCCGGCGGAGACCCAGTACTTC.

In its sample, this clone was seen once. The rearrangement joins TRBV6-5 to TRBJ2-7; TRBD2 matches at 13 bases. This CDR3 region has 15 residues. Germline V gene data show CDR1 as MNHEY and CDR2 as SVGAGI. Trimming at V came to 5 bases and at J to 6 bases, leaving 7 bases not matched to a gene. The CDR3 coding sequence is TGTGCCAGCAGTAAACTAGCGGGAGGGGTCAGCGAGCAGTACTTC. This sequence encodes CASSKLAGGVSEQYF.

The count of this clone is one. The rearrangement links TRBV6-5 to TRBJ1-2; 7 nucleotides agree with TRBD1. CDR3 length: 15 amino acids. Unmatched junction bases numbered 10, after V lost 5 bases and J lost 4 bases. Germline V lookup: CDR1 MNHEY, CDR2 SVGAGI. CDR3 residues: CASSTTEGASYGYTF. The CDR3 region has the DNA TGTGCCAGCAGTACGACAGAGGGGGCCAGCTATGGCTACACCTTC.

This rearrangement joins TRBV5-1 to TRBJ2-1; 9 bases map to TRBD2. The CDR3 contains 14 residues. Trimming cost V 0 bases and J 8 bases; bases outside gene matches: 3. Germline loops: CDR1 SGHRS, CDR2 YFSETQ. This chain's CDR3 is CASSLGGGAYEQFF. CDR3 DNA sequence: TGCGCCAGCAGCTTGGGCGGGGGGGCCTATGAGCAGTTCTTC.

This clone was recorded once. CDR3 amino acids: CASSGQGAVGQPQHF. CDR3 coding DNA: TGTGCCAGCAGCGGACAGGGGGCGGTCGGTCAGCCCCAGCATTTT. This chain links TRBV9 with TRBJ1-5; 10 bases line up with TRBD1. The V and J ends lost 3 bases and 6 bases, in that order; junction bases with no gene match: 6. The CDR3 contains 15 residues. CDR1 and CDR2 (germline): SGDLS, YYNGEE.

The chain links TRBV7-2 to TRBJ2-3; 11 nucleotides line up with TRBD1. The length of the CDR3 is 16 residues. The germline CDR1 and CDR2 sequences are SGHTA and FQGNSA. After removal of 5 bases from V and 4 bases from J, the junction contained 8 bases not matched to a gene. CDR3 region: CASSTWTGGFADTQYF. The CDR3 nucleotides are TGTGCCAGCAGCACTTGGACAGGGGGCTTCGCAGATACGCAGTATTTT.

By share of the sample, this clone is medium-sized. The chain has TRBV4-1 and TRBJ1-1; tentative D call: TRBD1 (6 bases). Germline lookup yields CDR1 MGHRA and CDR2 YSYEKL. V was clipped by 0 bases and J by 12 bases, with 17 bases between them. The CDR3 is made up of 14 amino acids. The CDR3 region is CASSQDQGQGLTFF. The DNA of the CDR3 is TGCGCCAGCAGCCAAGACCAGGGGCAGGGGCTAACTTTCTTT.

This chain links TRBV9 with TRBJ1-2; possible D gene TRBD1, 5 bases. Germline CDR1 SGDLS, CDR2 YYNGEE. V gave up 0 bases and J gave up 7 bases, with 19 bases separating them. This CDR3 has 16 amino acids. Written as DNA, the CDR3 is TGTGCCAGCAGCGTAGCGGACGGCAGGGCTAGTTCTGGCTACACCTTC. Translation: CASSVADGRASSGYTF.

This chain uses TRBV5-1 with TRBJ1-2; tentatively, D is TRBD1 (5 bases). The CDR3 extends over 14 amino acids. V was clipped by 4 bases and J by 3 bases, with 13 bases between them. CDR1 and CDR2 from the germline V gene are SGHRS and YFSETQ. The CDR3 DNA is TGCGCCAGCAGCCCCCGGGGGGAGGACTATGGCTACACCTTC. This sequence encodes CASSPRGEDYGYTF.

CDR3 sequence reads: CASSDRERSGNTIYF. The CDR3 DNA is TGCGCCAGCAGCGACAGGGAACGCTCTGGAAACACCATATATTTT. This chain connects TRBV10-2 to TRBJ1-3, with 7 bases matching TRBD1. From germline, CDR1 is WSHSY and CDR2 SAAADI. V lost 6 bases, J lost 0 bases, and 5 bases stayed unmatched. The CDR3 covers 15 residues.

The chain recombines TRBV27 with TRBJ2-3; 9 bases align to TRBD2. The CDR3 loop spans 15 amino acids. CDR1 and CDR2 from the germline V gene are MNHEY and SMNVEV (reference sequence). Trimming removed 6 bases from V and 4 bases from J; junction bases left unmatched: 8. The CDR3 loop is CASRLAGAPSDTQYF. Here the CDR3 DNA reads TGTGCCAGCAGATTAGCGGGAGCGCCGTCAGATACGCAGTATTTT.

The chain carries TRBV4-3 and TRBJ2-5; D gene ambiguous. There are 14 residues in the CDR3. Germline loops: CDR1 LGHNA, CDR2 YSLEER. Trimming took 1 base from V and 3 from J, leaving 9 bases between them. For the CDR3, the DNA is TGCGCCAGCAGCCAAGTGGAAACAGAAGAGACCCAGTACTTC. It codes for CASSQVETEETQYF.

The V and J genes are TRBV25-1 and TRBJ1-2; D is undetermined. With 7 bases removed from V and 4 bases from J, the gap between germline ends came to 13 bases. The CDR3 is made up of 13 amino acids. The V gene's germline CDR1 is MGHDK and CDR2 SYGVNS. The DNA of the CDR3 is TGTGCCAGCATAAAATCGGGAGGCTATGGCTACACCTTC. As protein: CASIKSGGYGYTF.

The genes are TRBV28 and TRBJ1-5; TRBD1 agrees at 7 bases. CDR3 length equals 16 residues. V was clipped by 5 bases and J by 6 bases; unmatched bases: 13. Per germline, CDR1 MDHEN and CDR2 SYDVKM. The CDR3 region has the DNA TGTGCCAGCAGTACCCATACTCGGAGGACAGGTCAGCCCCAGCATTTT. It translates to CASSTHTRRTGQPQHF.

The chain uses TRBV4-2 and TRBJ2-7, with 7 bases matching TRBD2. The germline gives CDR1 LGHNA, CDR2 YNFKEQ. V gave up 4 bases and J gave up 6 bases; unmatched junction bases: 3. There are 12 residues in the CDR3. CDR3 in amino acids: CASSPAGTEQYF. CDR3 nucleotides: TGTGCCAGCAGCCCAGCGGGGACCGAGCAGTACTTC.

A few counts support this clone. V gene TRBV10-3 combines with J gene TRBJ2-5, with 15 bases lining up with TRBD2. Germline V lookup: CDR1 ENHRY, CDR2 SYGVKD. The CDR3 is made up of 16 amino acids. After removal of 6 bases from V and 0 bases from J, the junction contained 2 bases not matched to a gene. CDR3 loop: CAISGTSGGYQETQYF. The DNA of the CDR3 is TGTGCCATCAGCGGGACTAGCGGGGGGTACCAAGAGACCCAGTACTTC.

The chain employs TRBV30 and TRBJ1-4; D is uncertain. The CDR3 consists of 15 residues. V lost 2 bases, J lost 5 bases, and 15 bases lay in between. Per germline, CDR1 GTSNPN and CDR2 SVGIG (reference sequence). CDR3 loop: CAWSQGLRLNEKLFF. The CDR3 region has the DNA TGTGCCTGGAGTCAAGGACTCCGACTAAATGAAAAACTGTTTTTT.

This clone was seen only a few times. The genes are TRBV6-5 and TRBJ2-1; D uncertain. The CDR3 contains 14 residues. The V and J ends lost 2 bases and 5 bases respectively, with 10 bases between them. Germline V gives CDR1 MNHEY, CDR2 SVGAGI. The CDR3 bases are TGTGCCAGCAGTTACGTCGTTGGCAACAATGAGCAGTTCTTC. Protein sequence: CASSYVVGNNEQFF.